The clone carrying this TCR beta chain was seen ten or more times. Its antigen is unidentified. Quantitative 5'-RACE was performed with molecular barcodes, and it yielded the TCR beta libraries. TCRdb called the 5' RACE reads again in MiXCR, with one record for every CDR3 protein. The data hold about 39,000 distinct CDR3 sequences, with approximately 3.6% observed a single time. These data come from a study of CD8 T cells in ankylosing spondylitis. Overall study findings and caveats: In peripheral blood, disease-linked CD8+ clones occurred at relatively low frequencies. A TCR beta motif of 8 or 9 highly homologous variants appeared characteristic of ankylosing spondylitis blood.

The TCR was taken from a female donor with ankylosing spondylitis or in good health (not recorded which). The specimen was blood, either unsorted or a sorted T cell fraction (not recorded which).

CDR3 coding DNA: TGTGCCAGCAGCCCTGCCCCCTCCGGCGACAGGAATGAAAAAGGCTATGGCTACACCTTC. As protein: CASSPAPSGDRNEKGYGYTF. The rearrangement links TRBV9 to TRBJ1-2, with D possibly TRBD1 on 6 matching bases. The CDR3 sequence is 20 residues long. Germline V gene sequence: CDR1 SGDLS, CDR2 YYNGEE. The V and J ends lost 4 bases and 4 bases respectively, with 32 bases between them.